The rows below give T cell receptor beta chains drawn from one sample of a study of cytomegalovirus exposure and HLA in healthy donors. Some clones are missing from TCRdb's copy, which holds only in-frame ones; the method was immunoSEQ multiplex PCR. In the table there are about 110,000 clones, 81% of which are singletons. Sequencing was carried out using PBMCs. These TCRs come from a man aged 25-45 years in good health and CMV-seronegative. Each CDR3 is given with its conserved first and last residue. The order of the fields is V gene, J gene, clone size, D gene, CDR3 DNA, CDR3 protein. D genes are given only for firm matches. Only some rows state a clone size, as once, few, many or a class for expanded clones.

TRBV10-1,TRBJ2-4,.,.,TGCGCCAGCAGCGCGGCTCAAGCCAAAAACATTCAGTACTTC,CASSAAQAKNIQYF
TRBV18,TRBJ1-1,.,.,TGTGCCAGCTCACCATCAGGGAACACTGAAGCTTTCTTT,CASSPSGNTEAFF
TRBV6-1,TRBJ2-7,.,TRBD1,TGTGCCAGCAGTGAATCGTGGCAGGGGGACTACGAGCAGTACTTC,CASSESWQGDYEQYF
TRBV11-2,TRBJ1-1,.,.,TGTGCCAGCAGCACCCGGGCCTCAGGGATGAACACTGAAGCTTTCTTT,CASSTRASGMNTEAFF
TRBV5-4,TRBJ2-7,.,TRBD1,TGTGCCAGCAGAACCGGGACAGGGGGCTACGAGCAGTACTTC,CASRTGTGGYEQYF
TRBV6-5,TRBJ2-1,.,TRBD1,TGTGCCAGCAGTTTCAACCGGGACAGGGGAGGCAATGAGCAGTTCTTC,CASSFNRDRGGNEQFF
TRBV6-5,TRBJ2-1,once,TRBD2,TGTGCCAGCAGTCGAGCGGGAGGGCGGGGGGGTGAGCAGTTCTTC,CASSRAGGRGGEQFF
TRBV10-1,TRBJ2-1,once,.,TGCGCCAGCAGTGACCACCGGGGGAGCCCAGAGCAGTTCTTC,CASSDHRGSPEQFF
TRBV6-5,TRBJ2-7,.,TRBD1,TGTGCCAGCAGTCCGACAGGGAGTTTATACGAGCAGTACTTC,CASSPTGSLYEQYF
TRBV27,TRBJ2-3,.,TRBD2,TGTGCCAGCAGTCCCGGACTAGCGGGCGATACGCAGTATTTT,CASSPGLAGDTQYF
TRBV6-1,TRBJ1-5,few,TRBD1,TGTGCCAGCAGGACGACAGGGAATCAGCCCCAGCATTTT,CASRTTGNQPQHF
TRBV12-5,TRBJ1-1,.,.,TGTGCTAGTGGTTTGGGGGGAGTCACTGAAGCTTTCTTT,CASGLGGVTEAFF
TRBV6-4,TRBJ2-1,once,TRBD1,TGTGCCAGCAGCATGCGGACAGGGAGTGGGAATGAGCAGTTCTTC,CASSMRTGSGNEQFF
TRBV19,TRBJ2-1,.,TRBD2,TGTGCCAGTAGTATAGTAACTAGCGGGGGAGAGCAGTTCTTC,CASSIVTSGGEQFF
TRBV6-5,TRBJ2-7,.,TRBD1,TGTGCCAGCAGTTACAAGACAGGGGGGATCGAGCAGTACTTC,CASSYKTGGIEQYF
TRBV4-2,TRBJ2-7,.,.,TGTGCCAGCGGGGCAGGGCACTACGAGCAGTACTTC,CASGAGHYEQYF
TRBV7-3,TRBJ1-2,.,TRBD1,TGTGCCAGCAGCCCCGGGACAGGGTTTAATGGCTACACCTTC,CASSPGTGFNGYTF
TRBV29-1,TRBJ2-1,.,TRBD2,TGCAGCGTCCGTCCGGGACTAGCGGGAGATGAGCAGTTCTTC,CSVRPGLAGDEQFF
TRBV2,TRBJ1-2,few,.,TGTGCCAGCAGTGGCTACGGTTTTTATGGCTACACCTTC,CASSGYGFYGYTF
TRBV6-1,TRBJ1-3,.,TRBD1,TGTGCCAGCAGTGTCCCGGGACAGGGCTCTGGAAACACCATATATTTT,CASSVPGQGSGNTIYF
TRBV5-6,TRBJ2-7,.,TRBD1,TGTGCCAGCAGCACGGAGGACAGGGGCTCCTACGAGCAGTACTTC,CASSTEDRGSYEQYF
TRBV7-6,TRBJ2-7,.,TRBD2,TGTGCCAGCAGCTTGTCGGGACTACGAGACGAGCAGTACTTC,CASSLSGLRDEQYF
TRBV5-1,TRBJ2-7,.,.,TGCGCCAGCAGCGCCACAGGTATCTACGAGCAGTACTTC,CASSATGIYEQYF
TRBV7-9,TRBJ1-6,.,.,TGTGCCAGCAGTACGGGACATACTAATTCACCCCTCCACTTT,CASSTGHTNSPLHF